This T cell receptor beta chain was sequenced during a study of blood T cell repertoires in COVID-19. Study at large: The study drew acute and convalescent COVID-19 samples from the United States, Italy and Spain.

The CDR3 has 16 amino acids. V was trimmed by 2 bases and J by 12 bases, leaving 19 bases between them. Germline V gene sequence: CDR1 KGHDR, CDR2 SFDVKD. This clone was detected once. This table comes from immunoSEQ multiplex PCR, and its TCRdb copy is limited to in-frame clones, with some not included. Of about 66,000 clones in the sample, around 84% were seen once. The clonotype originates from a man aged 50-59 years with active COVID-19. The sequencing input was peripheral blood. The V gene is TRBV24-1, the J gene TRBJ2-6; D possibly corresponds to TRBD2 (5 bases). The CDR3: CATSDSPGTGSSVLTF. The CDR3 nucleotides read TGTGCCACCAGTGATTCCCCGGGCACTGGGAGCAGCGTCCTGACTTTC.